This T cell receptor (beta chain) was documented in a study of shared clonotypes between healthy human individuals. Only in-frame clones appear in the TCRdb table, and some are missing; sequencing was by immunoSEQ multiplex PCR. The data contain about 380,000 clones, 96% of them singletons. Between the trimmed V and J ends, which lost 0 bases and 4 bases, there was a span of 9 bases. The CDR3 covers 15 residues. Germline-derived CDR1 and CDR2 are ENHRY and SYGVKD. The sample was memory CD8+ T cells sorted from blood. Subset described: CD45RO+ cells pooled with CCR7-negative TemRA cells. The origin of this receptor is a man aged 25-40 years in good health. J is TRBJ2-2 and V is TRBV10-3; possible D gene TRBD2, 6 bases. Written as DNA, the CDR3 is TGTGCCATCAGTGAGTCTCTCGGGGGCACCGGGGAGCTGTTTTTT. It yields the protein CAISESLGGTGELFF.